The 30 T cell receptor beta chains listed next were all sequenced from one sample in a study of shared clonotypes between healthy human individuals. Measured with immunoSEQ multiplex PCR; TCRdb has only the in-frame clones, and not every one. The table has around 1.1 million clones, roughly 74% seen once. Sequencing was done on a sample of memory CD4+ T cells from PBMCs. Subset in this sample: CD45RA-negative fraction. The source is a man aged 18 to 30 in good health. Some clones in this sample may be carry-over from other donors' samples.

Points on this clone: A far larger clone lies a single base away; this is likely a read error. V gene TRBV7-9 combines with J gene TRBJ2-1; 7 bases line up with TRBD1. Germline V gene lookup returns CDR1 SEHNR and CDR2 FQNEAQ (reference sequence). The CDR3 is 14 residues long. The CDR3: CASSPDRVVNEQLF. The CDR3 DNA is TGTGCCAGCAGCCCCGACAGGGTTGTGAATGAGCAGCTCTTC. The whole variable domain, filled in from reference TRBV7-9 and TRBJ2-1, reads DTGVSQNPRHKITKRGQNVTFRCDPISEHNRLYWYRQTLGQGPEFLTYFQNEAQLEKSRLLSDRFSAERPKGSFSTLEIQRTEQGDSAMYLCASSPDRVVNEQLFGPGTRLTVL.

V is TRBV15 and J is TRBJ1-2, with no clear D. This CDR3 contains 14 residues. V gave up 0 bases and J gave up 5 bases, with 10 bases separating them. Germline V CDR1 and CDR2: LNHNV, YYDKDF (reference sequence). Here the CDR3 reads CATSREITGYGYTF. The CDR3 nucleotides read TGTGCCACCAGCAGAGAAATAACGGGATATGGCTACACCTTC.

The V gene is TRBV2, the J gene TRBJ2-7; 10 bases fit TRBD1. V lost 10 bases, J lost 3 bases, and 3 bases stayed unmatched. The germline V gene encodes CDR1 SNHLY and CDR2 FYNNEI. The CDR3 sequence is 12 residues long. The CDR3 loop is CATRDRGYEQYF. In DNA form, the CDR3 reads TGTGCCACCCGGGACAGGGGCTACGAGCAGTACTTC.

The chain uses TRBV28 and TRBJ1-4; D remains ambiguous. From germline, CDR1 is MDHEN and CDR2 SYDVKM. This CDR3 spans 16 amino acids. Trimming removed 2 bases at V and 8 bases at J, with 18 bases between. CDR3 loop: CASSLNVAGSREKLFF. Here the CDR3 DNA reads TGTGCCAGCAGTTTAAACGTGGCGGGGTCTAGGGAAAAACTGTTTTTT.

The rearrangement uses TRBV19 and TRBJ1-5, with TRBD1 as a possible D gene (6 bases). Germline assignment: CDR1 LNHDA and CDR2 SQIVND (reference sequence). V lost 3 bases and J 7 bases, leaving 10 bases between the germline ends. The CDR3 runs to 13 residues. This CDR3 reads CASSMLGGQPQHF. As DNA, the CDR3 is TGTGCCAGTAGTATGTTGGGGGGCCAGCCCCAGCATTTT.

This clone appeared a single time. The J gene is TRBJ1-1, the V gene TRBV14, with TRBD1 identical over 7 bases. Germline assignment: CDR1 SGHDN and CDR2 FVKESK. This CDR3 has 15 residues. V lost 2 bases, J lost 1 base, and 4 bases stayed unmatched. Written as DNA, the CDR3 is TGTGCCAGCAGCCAACGACAGGGTTGGAACACTGAAGCTTTCTTT. As protein: CASSQRQGWNTEAFF.

This chain joins TRBV9 and TRBJ2-5; 7 nucleotides agree with TRBD2. The CDR3 runs 18 residues. From germline, CDR1 is SGDLS and CDR2 YYNGEE. J lost 1 base, V lost 1 base, and 13 bases had no gene match. CDR3 region: CASSVSPHGGRAQETQYF. The CDR3 region has the DNA TGTGCCAGCAGCGTATCCCCCCATGGGGGGAGGGCCCAAGAGACCCAGTACTTC.

The chain is built from TRBV7-9 and TRBJ1-3; D is perhaps TRBD1 (5 bases). The ends were cut back, 5 bases at V and 8 bases at J, with 13 bases in the middle. The CDR3 length is 13 residues. In germline, CDR1 is SEHNR, CDR2 FQNEAQ (reference sequence). The CDR3 DNA reads as TGTGCCAGCAGCCACCGGGGGGTATACACCATATATTTT. The encoded protein is CASSHRGVYTIYF.

This rearrangement joins TRBV18 to TRBJ1-5, with 11 bases matching TRBD1. In germline, CDR1 is KGHSH, CDR2 LQKENI. The CDR3 sequence is 16 residues long. Trimming at V came to 1 base and at J to 5 bases, leaving 4 bases not matched to a gene. CDR3 DNA sequence: TGTGCCAGCTCACCACTGGGACAGGGGGGTGATCAGCCCCAGCATTTT. Its protein product is CASSPLGQGGDQPQHF.

The chain recombines TRBV2 with TRBJ2-1, with 10 bases fitting TRBD1. CDR1 is SNHLY, CDR2 FYNNEI, per germline. V trimming: 6 bases; J trimming: 4 bases; junction bases outside the gene matches: 6. CDR3 length: 15 residues. CDR3 sequence reads: CASSLTGGLYNEQFF. The CDR3 nucleotides read TGTGCCAGCAGCCTGACAGGGGGCCTATACAATGAGCAGTTCTTC.

Regarding this clone: The same CDR3 also results from other DNA sequences found in this sample. V is TRBV28 and J is TRBJ2-7; D remains ambiguous. Trimming left V 2 bases short and J 4 bases short, with 3 bases between. Germline values: CDR1 MDHEN, CDR2 SYDVKM. The CDR3 length is 11 residues. CDR3 sequence (DNA): TGTGCCAGCAGTTTACTATACGAGCAGTACTTC. Translating it yields CASSLLYEQYF. The full variable domain, rest sourced from reference TRBV28 and TRBJ2-7, is DVKVTQSSRYLVKRTGEKVFLECVQDMDHENMFWYRQDPGLGLRLIYFSYDVKMKEKGDIPEGYSVSREKKERFSLILESASTNQTSMYLCASSLLYEQYFGPGTRLTVT.

This clone was seen a few times. J is TRBJ2-1 and V is TRBV30; a weak D match, TRBD2 (6 bases). Trimming removed 7 bases at V and 7 bases at J, with 14 bases between. The CDR3 has 12 amino acids. The germline gives CDR1 GTSNPN, CDR2 SVGIG (reference sequence). CDR3 in amino acids: CAFERAGNEQFF. In DNA form, the CDR3 reads TGTGCCTTCGAGCGGGCGGGGAATGAGCAGTTCTTC.

The V gene is TRBV30, the J gene TRBJ2-2; D unresolved. This CDR3 comprises 12 residues. Germline V CDR1 and CDR2: GTSNPN, SVGIG (reference sequence). V was clipped by 2 bases and J by 9 bases, with 10 bases between them. The CDR3 DNA reads TGTGCCTGGAGTCTCTATTCGAGGGAGCTGTTTTTT. This encodes CAWSLYSRELFF. Complete variable domain (other parts from reference TRBV30 and TRBJ2-2): SQTIHQWPATLVQPVGSPLSLECTVEGTSNPNLYWYRQAAGRGLQLLFYSVGIGQISSEVPQNLSASRPQDRQFILSSKKLLLSDSGFYLCAWSLYSRELFFGEGSRLTVL.

The rearrangement links TRBV6-4 to TRBJ2-7; 11 nucleotides align to TRBD1. The CDR3 spans 15 residues. CDR1 and CDR2 (germline): MRHNA, SNTAGT. The V gene end was trimmed by 4 bases and the J gene end by 0 bases; junction bases not matched to a gene: 2. The CDR3 here is CASSAGTGGSYEQYF. The CDR3 DNA follows: TGTGCCAGCAGTGCCGGGACAGGGGGCTCCTACGAGCAGTACTTC.

Concerning this clone: The sample has other DNA sequences that encode this CDR3 too. V gene TRBV10-3 combines with J gene TRBJ2-3; TRBD1 matches at 12 bases. Trimming removed 4 bases from V and 3 bases from J; junction bases left unmatched: 2. The germline gives CDR1 ENHRY, CDR2 SYGVKD. The CDR3 loop spans 15 amino acids. CDR3 protein: CAISVGQGATDTQYF. CDR3 nucleotide sequence: TGTGCCATCAGTGTGGGACAGGGGGCGACAGATACGCAGTATTTT.

V is TRBV5-6 and J is TRBJ2-2; perhaps TRBD2 as D (5 bases). Germline CDR1 and CDR2: SGHDT and YYEEEE. CDR3 size: 15 residues. V was pared by 4 bases and J by 2 bases, with 12 bases between. CDR3 sequence: CASSADFLNTGELFF. The CDR3 DNA follows: TGTGCCAGCAGCGCGGACTTCCTCAACACCGGGGAGCTGTTTTTT. Full variable domain (outside the CDR3, taken from reference TRBV5-6 and TRBJ2-2): DAGVTQSPTHLIKTRGQQVTLRCSPKSGHDTVSWYQQALGQGPQFIFQYYEEEERQRGNFPDRFSGHQFPNYSSELNVNALLLGDSALYLCASSADFLNTGELFFGEGSRLTVL.

V usage is TRBV19 and J usage is TRBJ2-2; D not certain. Trimming stripped 3 bases from V and 5 bases from J, with 16 bases between. Germline V gene lookup returns CDR1 LNHDA and CDR2 SQIVND (reference sequence). The CDR3 runs 16 residues. The CDR3 sequence is CASSINMALGTGELFF. DNA of the CDR3: TGTGCCAGTAGTATCAACATGGCGCTAGGGACCGGGGAGCTGTTTTTT.

The chain uses TRBV7-8 and TRBJ1-4; 7 bases fit TRBD1. The CDR3 has 15 amino acids. The V gene end was trimmed by 1 base and the J gene end by 7 bases; junction bases not matched to a gene: 6. Germline V gene data show CDR1 as SGHVS and CDR2 as FQNEAQ. This chain's CDR3 is CASSLVGGGGEKLFF. DNA of the CDR3: TGTGCCAGCAGCTTAGTAGGGGGCGGGGGTGAAAAACTGTTTTTT.

This clone was seen only once. A far larger clone is a single base away, which makes a read error likely. V is TRBV11-2 and J is TRBJ2-3; D gene uncertain. The length of the CDR3 is 11 residues. From germline, CDR1 is SGHAT and CDR2 FQNNGV. Trimming pared 4 bases from V and 4 bases from J, leaving 3 bases between. CDR3 loop: CASSSADTQYF. Written as DNA, the CDR3 is TGTGCCAGCAGCTCCGCAGATACGCAGTATTTT.

This chain uses TRBV6-1 with TRBJ2-1; TRBD2 aligns across 7 bases. The CDR3 is made up of 17 amino acids. V was pared by 4 bases and J by 0 bases, with 9 bases of the junction left unmatched. Germline CDR1 reads MNHNS; CDR2 reads SASEGT. The CDR3 nucleotides read TGTGCCAGCAGTGGGCGACTAGCCTCGAGCTCCTACAATGAGCAGTTCTTC. Protein: CASSGRLASSSYNEQFF.

This chain joins TRBV4-2 and TRBJ2-7; D is unclear. V dropped 1 base and J dropped 5 bases, with 6 bases sitting between them. Germline-derived CDR1 and CDR2 are LGHNA and YNFKEQ. CDR3 length: 12 residues. The CDR3 DNA sequence: TGTGCCAGCAGCCAAGTAGGAGACGAGCAGTACTTC. It yields the protein CASSQVGDEQYF.

J is TRBJ2-1 and V is TRBV6-5; 7 nucleotides align to TRBD2. J lost 7 bases, V lost 8 bases, and 14 bases had no gene match. Germline V lookup: CDR1 MNHEY, CDR2 SVGAGI. The CDR3 is 15 amino acids. The CDR3 spells CASGKSTSLGNEQFF. The DNA of the CDR3 is TGTGCCAGCGGGAAGTCGACTAGCTTAGGGAATGAGCAGTTCTTC.

This clone occurred once. The chain links TRBV5-1 to TRBJ1-3, with D unresolved. There are 14 residues in the CDR3. Germline-derived CDR1 and CDR2 are SGHRS and YFSETQ. V was trimmed by 1 base and J by 0 bases, leaving 5 bases between them. CDR3 sequence: CASSLSDSGNTIYF. In DNA form, the CDR3 reads TGCGCCAGCAGCTTGTCGGACTCTGGAAACACCATATATTTT.

In its sample, this clone was seen a few times. The sample has other DNA sequences that encode this CDR3 too. CDR3 in amino acids: CSGDTNTEAFF. The CDR3 DNA sequence: TGCAGTGGCGACACGAACACTGAAGCTTTCTTT. The rearrangement uses TRBV20-1 and TRBJ1-1; D unresolved. Trimming took 7 bases from V and 1 from J, leaving 7 bases between them. The CDR3 extends over 11 amino acids. CDR1 and CDR2 (germline): DFQATT, SNEGSKA (reference sequence).

This clone appeared a few times. The J gene is TRBJ1-5, the V gene TRBV28; no clear D gene. V dropped 5 bases and J dropped 6 bases, with 8 bases sitting between them. The CDR3 length is 12 residues. Germline-derived CDR1 and CDR2 are MDHEN and SYDVKM. CDR3: CASSMLTQPQHF. CDR3 DNA sequence: TGTGCCAGCAGTATGCTTACTCAGCCCCAGCATTTT.

This sequence joins TRBV28 and TRBJ2-5; TRBD1 matches at 8 bases. Germline V gene data show CDR1 as MDHEN and CDR2 as SYDVKM. J lost 4 bases, V lost 5 bases, and 6 bases had no gene match. This CDR3 is 14 amino acids long. The CDR3 is CASSVDTGGETQYF. The DNA of the CDR3 is TGTGCCAGCAGTGTTGACACAGGGGGAGAGACCCAGTACTTC. Full variable domain (missing parts from reference TRBV28 and TRBJ2-5): DVKVTQSSRYLVKRTGEKVFLECVQDMDHENMFWYRQDPGLGLRLIYFSYDVKMKEKGDIPEGYSVSREKKERFSLILESASTNQTSMYLCASSVDTGGETQYFGPGTRLLVL.

This clone was detected a few times. This chain joins TRBV18 and TRBJ2-3, with TRBD2 as a possible D gene (6 bases). The V and J ends lost 6 bases and 0 bases respectively, with 16 bases between them. The CDR3 is made up of 16 amino acids. Germline V gives CDR1 KGHSH, CDR2 LQKENI. CDR3 in amino acids: CASSPAPGLSTDTQYF. DNA for the CDR3: TGTGCCAGCTCCCCGGCTCCGGGACTTAGCACAGATACGCAGTATTTT.

The rearrangement joins TRBV18 to TRBJ2-6; 9 nucleotides line up with TRBD2. CDR3 length: 19 amino acids. Germline assignment: CDR1 KGHSH and CDR2 LQKENI. J was trimmed by 2 bases and V by 3 bases; bases with no gene match: 11. The CDR3 region has the DNA TGTGCCAGCTCACCGACCTTGATTAGCGGGAGCGCTGGGGCCAACGTCCTGACTTTC. Residues: CASSPTLISGSAGANVLTF.

The chain carries TRBV7-6 and TRBJ1-6; TRBD1 is a possible D gene (5 bases). The CDR3 has 15 amino acids. V lost 1 base and J lost 7, with 11 bases in between. Germline V gene lookup returns CDR1 SGHVS and CDR2 FNYEAQ. The CDR3 sequence: CASSLGQGSNSPLHF. For the CDR3, the DNA is TGTGCCAGCAGCTTAGGGCAGGGCTCGAATTCACCCCTCCACTTT.

The genes are TRBV7-2 and TRBJ2-2, with TRBD1 as a possible D gene (6 bases). V dropped 3 bases and J dropped 3 bases, with 14 bases sitting between them. This CDR3 comprises 16 residues. In germline, CDR1 is SGHTA, CDR2 FQGNSA. Here the CDR3 DNA reads TGTGCCAGCAGCTTGGGGCGTGGGGGCGACACCGGGGAGCTGTTTTTT. Amino acid sequence: CASSLGRGGDTGELFF.